One and the same sample provided the 30 T cell receptor beta chains below, sequenced in a study of siplizumab effects on memory and regulatory T cells. TCRdb's copy holds only in-frame clones and misses some; the assay was immunoSEQ multiplex PCR. The sample records about 100,000 clones, approximately 91% being singletons. Sample: CD4+ T cells sorted from blood. The source is a human donor in good health.

V is TRBV18 and J is TRBJ2-7, with no clear D. This CDR3 comprises 12 residues. Between the trimmed V and J ends, which lost 2 bases and 3 bases, there was a span of 5 bases. Germline CDR1 and CDR2: KGHSH and LQKENI. CDR3 coding DNA: TGTGCCAGCTCACCAGAGAGCTACGAGCAGTACTTC. Amino acids: CASSPESYEQYF.

The gene calls are TRBV6-4 and TRBJ2-1; TRBD2 matches 14 bases. After removal of 0 bases from V and 0 bases from J, the junction contained 4 bases not matched to a gene. Per germline, CDR1 MRHNA and CDR2 SNTAGT. The CDR3 runs 19 residues. Here the CDR3 reads CASSDSRLAGGSSYNEQFF. In nucleotides, the CDR3 is TGTGCCAGCAGTGACTCGAGACTAGCGGGGGGGAGCTCCTACAATGAGCAGTTCTTC.

The J gene is TRBJ2-2, the V gene TRBV2, with TRBD2 matching 10 bases. The CDR3 extends over 17 amino acids. Looked up from germline, CDR1 is SNHLY and CDR2 is FYNNEI. Germline trimming cut 0 bases from V and 1 base from J; bases unmatched to any gene: 2. CDR3 sequence (DNA): TGTGCCAGCAGTGAAGCGCTAGCGGGGGTGAACACCGGGGAGCTGTTTTTT. It translates to CASSEALAGVNTGELFF.

This clone has just one count. The rearrangement joins TRBV19 to TRBJ1-1; D uncertain. The CDR3 runs to 13 residues. The ends were cut back, 4 bases at V and 1 base at J, with 7 bases in the middle. Germline V gives CDR1 LNHDA, CDR2 SQIVND (reference sequence). CDR3 protein: CASSKRQNTEAFF. In DNA form, the CDR3 reads TGTGCCAGTAGTAAGCGGCAGAACACTGAAGCTTTCTTT. The full variable domain, its missing parts supplied by reference TRBV19 and TRBJ1-1, is DGGITQSPKYLFRKEGQNVTLSCEQNLNHDAMYWYRQDPGQGLRLIYYSQIVNDFQKGDIAEGYSVSREKKESFPLTVTSAQKNPTAFYLCASSKRQNTEAFFGQGTRLTVV.

The chain employs TRBV4-3 and TRBJ1-5, with no clear D. Germline CDR1 reads LGHNA; CDR2 reads YSLEER. The CDR3 runs 15 residues. The germline V and J ends were trimmed by 0 bases and 3 bases, with 9 bases remaining between them. In nucleotides, the CDR3 is TGCGCCAGCAGCCAAGATTATTTCACCAATCAGCCCCAGCATTTT. Translating gives CASSQDYFTNQPQHF.

The sample holds one count of this clone. The chain recombines TRBV14 with TRBJ1-5, with no clear D. Trimming cost V 1 base and J 7 bases, with 8 bases left between them. The CDR3 has 13 residues. Germline lookup yields CDR1 SGHDN and CDR2 FVKESK. For the CDR3, the DNA is TGTGCCAGCAGCCAAGTCCGACCCCAGCCCCAGCATTTT. It is translated as CASSQVRPQPQHF.

The V and J genes are TRBV6-7 and TRBJ2-3; D unclear. TRBV6-7 has ORF status, its function being uncertain. The CDR3 consists of 19 residues. V was shortened by 1 base and J by 8 bases, with 28 bases between the two germline ends. The CDR3 is CASSYCRRPISCTCGTQYF. As DNA, the CDR3 is TGTGCCAGCAGTTACTGCCGGCGTCCGATTAGCTGTACCTGCGGTACGCAGTATTTT.

The chain couples TRBV6-1 to TRBJ2-5; no firm D call. The CDR3 has 13 amino acids. Germline values: CDR1 MNHNS, CDR2 SASEGT. Trimming removed 1 base from V and 5 bases from J, with 8 bases in between. The chain's CDR3 is CASSEGIGETQYF. CDR3 nucleotide sequence: TGTGCCAGCAGTGAAGGGATAGGGGAGACCCAGTACTTC.

This chain connects TRBV6-1 to TRBJ2-6; D unresolved. The CDR3 runs 15 residues. V was trimmed by 5 bases and J by 2 bases, leaving 10 bases between them. Germline assignment: CDR1 MNHNS and CDR2 SASEGT. CDR3 coding DNA: TGTGCCAGCAGTCGGCAGGATCCTGGGGCCAACGTCCTGACTTTC. It yields the protein CASSRQDPGANVLTF.

The chain couples TRBV2 to TRBJ2-5; 7 bases are shared with TRBD1. TRBJ2-7 matches the DNA end more closely, so the J call is doubtful. CDR1 and CDR2 (germline): SNHLY, FYNNEI. This CDR3 has 13 residues. The CDR3 is CASSGDSSYEQYF. DNA of the CDR3: TGTGCCAGCAGTGGGGACAGCTCCTACGAGCAGTACTTC.

This clone was observed a single time. The chain uses TRBV10-3 and TRBJ1-1; TRBD1 agrees at 9 bases. After removal of 3 bases from V and 9 bases from J, the junction contained 8 bases not matched to a gene. Germline V gene sequence: CDR1 ENHRY, CDR2 SYGVKD. The CDR3 extends over 14 amino acids. The CDR3 sequence is CAISEGDRERKAFF. DNA for the CDR3: TGTGCCATCAGTGAAGGGGACAGGGAGCGTAAAGCTTTCTTT.

J is TRBJ2-2 and V is TRBV7-2, with D maybe TRBD2 (5 bases). Germline CDR1 SGHTA, CDR2 FQGNSA. V lost 6 bases, J lost 2 bases, and 7 bases lay in between. The CDR3 contains 13 residues. The CDR3 region is CASRDFNTGELFF. Written as DNA, the CDR3 is TGTGCCAGCAGGGACTTTAACACCGGGGAGCTGTTTTTT. The full variable domain, in which reference TRBV7-2 and TRBJ2-2 provide the parts outside the CDR3, is GAGVSQSPSNKVTEKGKDVELRCDPISGHTALYWYRQSLGQGLEFLIYFQGNSAPDKSGLPSDRFSAERTGGSVSTLTIQRTQQEDSAVYLCASRDFNTGELFFGEGSRLTVL.

V is TRBV18 and J is TRBJ1-1; maybe TRBD1 (6 bases). Looked up from germline, CDR1 is KGHSH and CDR2 is LQKENI. V was pared by 3 bases and J by 1 base, with 15 bases between. There are 16 residues in the CDR3. CDR3 sequence reads: CASSPPRTDKNTEAFF. The CDR3 coding sequence is TGTGCCAGCTCACCCCCAAGGACAGACAAGAACACTGAAGCTTTCTTT. The full variable domain, rest sourced from reference TRBV18 and TRBJ1-1, is NAGVMQNPRHLVRRRGQEARLRCSPMKGHSHVYWYRQLPEEGLKFMVYLQKENIIDESGMPKERFSAEFPKEGPSILRIQQVVRGDSAAYFCASSPPRTDKNTEAFFGQGTRLTVV.

This chain uses TRBV6-6 with TRBJ1-5; 9 nucleotides agree with TRBD1. The CDR3 runs 15 residues. The germline gives CDR1 MNHNY, CDR2 SVGAGI (reference sequence). V lost 2 bases to trimming and J lost 5 bases; unmatched junction nucleotides: 4. Here the CDR3 DNA reads TGTGCCAGCAGTTACAACAGGGGGCGAGATCAGCCCCAGCATTTT. It translates to CASSYNRGRDQPQHF.

CDR3 loop: CSVEDQGRGAYNEQFF. The CDR3 region has the DNA TGCAGCGTTGAAGATCAAGGCAGGGGGGCATACAATGAGCAGTTCTTC. This chain uses TRBV29-1 with TRBJ2-1, with D maybe TRBD1 (7 bases). The CDR3 runs to 16 residues. Germline V gene lookup returns CDR1 SQVTM and CDR2 ANQGSEA. The V gene lost 0 bases and the J gene lost 4 bases, with 16 bases spanning the gap.

The chain couples TRBV5-4 to TRBJ2-3; the D gene is possibly TRBD2 (5 bases). Germline V gene sequence: CDR1 SGHNT, CDR2 YYREEE (reference sequence). The length of the CDR3 is 13 residues. V lost 3 bases, J lost 3 bases, and 8 bases lay in between. This chain's CDR3 is CASSSRGTDTQYF. CDR3 sequence (DNA): TGTGCCAGCAGCTCCCGGGGTACAGATACGCAGTATTTT.

This clone has only a few counts. The chain is built from TRBV10-2 and TRBJ2-7; no firm D call. Germline V gene sequence: CDR1 WSHSY, CDR2 SAAADI. This CDR3 contains 11 residues. V was trimmed by 4 bases and J by 2 bases, leaving 3 bases between them. CDR3 sequence: CASSAAYEQYF. The CDR3 DNA follows: TGCGCCAGCAGTGCAGCCTACGAGCAGTACTTC.

This rearrangement joins TRBV18 to TRBJ2-3, with 8 bases aligning to TRBD2. The CDR3 spans 16 residues. With 1 base clipped from V and 1 base from J, the junction kept 4 bases outside the gene matches. Per germline, CDR1 KGHSH and CDR2 LQKENI. The CDR3: CASSPQSGGGTDTQYF. The CDR3 nucleotides are TGTGCCAGCTCACCACAGTCGGGGGGGGGCACAGATACGCAGTATTTT.

The rearrangement uses TRBV28 and TRBJ1-5, with 10 nucleotides matching TRBD1. The CDR3 length is 17 residues. In germline, CDR1 is MDHEN, CDR2 SYDVKM. After removal of 6 bases from V and 9 bases from J, the junction contained 17 bases not matched to a gene. CDR3 region: CASSSKSGQGIRGPQHF. The CDR3 DNA sequence: TGTGCCAGCAGCTCCAAGTCGGGACAGGGGATCCGTGGGCCCCAGCATTTT.

The genes are TRBV5-1 and TRBJ1-1; perhaps TRBD1 as D (6 bases). Trimming took 5 bases from V and 1 from J, leaving 9 bases between them. There are 13 residues in the CDR3. The germline V gene encodes CDR1 SGHRS and CDR2 YFSETQ. The CDR3 nucleotides read TGCGCCAGCAGATCGGACAGGAACACTGAAGCTTTCTTT. Translation: CASRSDRNTEAFF. The whole variable domain, remainder taken from reference TRBV5-1 and TRBJ1-1, is KAGVTQTPRYLIKTRGQQVTLSCSPISGHRSVSWYQQTPGQGLQFLFEYFSETQRNKGNFPGRFSGRQFSNSRSEMNVSTLELGDSALYLCASRSDRNTEAFFGQGTRLTVV.

This clone occurred once. This chain connects TRBV10-1 to TRBJ2-2; D remains ambiguous. CDR1 is WNHNN, CDR2 SYGVQD, per germline (reference sequence). The CDR3 consists of 13 residues. V was cut by 6 bases and J by 6 bases, with 11 bases left in between. This CDR3 reads CASSRQRSGELFF. CDR3 nucleotide sequence: TGCGCCAGCAGCCGTCAACGTTCCGGGGAGCTGTTTTTT.

V and J are TRBV5-6 and TRBJ1-2, with no clear D. Trimming pared 0 bases from V and 3 bases from J, leaving 3 bases between. Germline CDR1 is SGHDT and CDR2 is YYEEEE. There are 12 residues in the CDR3. The CDR3 DNA reads TGTGCCAGCAGCTTGGAGGACTATGGCTACACCTTC. Translation gives CASSLEDYGYTF.

The CDR3 DNA sequence: TGTGCCAGCAGCTTGTCCGGGGTCAAGATCTACGAGCAGTACTTC. This gives the protein CASSLSGVKIYEQYF. The chain has TRBV5-4 and TRBJ2-7; tentative D call: TRBD2 (5 bases). Per germline, CDR1 SGHNT and CDR2 YYREEE (reference sequence). The CDR3 totals 15 residues. V was shortened by 1 base and J by 3 bases, with 14 bases between the two germline ends.

CDR3 in DNA: TGTGCCAGCTCACCACGGGTACGGTTGGACTATGGCTACACCTTC. This encodes CASSPRVRLDYGYTF. This chain joins TRBV18 and TRBJ1-2; D is uncertain. This CDR3 comprises 15 residues. CDR1 is KGHSH, CDR2 LQKENI, per germline. V was cut by 1 base and J by 3 bases, with 12 bases left in between.

This chain links TRBV7-3 with TRBJ2-5; 15 nucleotides align to TRBD2. V shed 5 bases and J 4 bases; nucleotides not matched to a gene: 2. Germline V gives CDR1 SGHTA, CDR2 FQGTGA. The CDR3 has 15 amino acids. CDR3 nucleotides: TGTGCCAGCAGCCGGACTAGCGGGGGGGCAGAGACCCAGTACTTC. This gives the protein CASSRTSGGAETQYF.

The J gene is TRBJ1-3, the V gene TRBV14, with D unclear. The germline gives CDR1 SGHDN, CDR2 FVKESK. The CDR3 totals 15 residues. The V end was cut by 1 base, the J end by 0 bases, with 7 bases between. The CDR3 DNA is TGTGCCAGCAGCCAAGTTGTTAGCTCTGGAAACACCATATATTTT. It is translated as CASSQVVSSGNTIYF.

The rearrangement uses TRBV28 and TRBJ1-1; D call uncertain. Per the germline V gene, CDR1 is MDHEN and CDR2 is SYDVKM. The CDR3 sequence is 11 residues long. Deletions cut 6 bases from V and 8 bases from J, with 10 bases between. CDR3 coding DNA: TGTGCCAGCAGAAGCTCAACGGAAGCTTTCTTT. Its protein product is CASRSSTEAFF.

This rearrangement joins TRBV5-1 to TRBJ2-7; perhaps TRBD2 as D (6 bases). V was clipped by 3 bases and J by 9 bases, with 13 bases between them. The CDR3 consists of 12 residues. Germline CDR1 SGHRS, CDR2 YFSETQ. The CDR3 loop is CASSSGESGQYF. Here the CDR3 DNA reads TGCGCCAGCAGCTCGGGAGAGAGTGGGCAGTACTTC.

The chain recombines TRBV7-3 with TRBJ2-2, with 9 bases fitting TRBD1. J was trimmed by 3 bases and V by 5 bases; bases with no gene match: 7. The CDR3 length is 16 residues. Germline V gene lookup returns CDR1 SGHTA and CDR2 FQGTGA. The CDR3 sequence: CASSAQDRGYTGELFF. CDR3 DNA: TGTGCCAGCAGCGCGCAGGACAGGGGTTACACCGGGGAGCTGTTTTTT.

The V gene is TRBV6-5, the J gene TRBJ1-1; D remains ambiguous. Germline V gives CDR1 MNHEY, CDR2 SVGAGI. Trimming took off 8 bases at V and 11 bases at J, with 9 bases between the two ends. The CDR3 consists of 9 residues. CDR3 sequence (DNA): TGTGCCAGCCCCCCCGGTGCTTTCTTT. It specifies CASPPGAFF.